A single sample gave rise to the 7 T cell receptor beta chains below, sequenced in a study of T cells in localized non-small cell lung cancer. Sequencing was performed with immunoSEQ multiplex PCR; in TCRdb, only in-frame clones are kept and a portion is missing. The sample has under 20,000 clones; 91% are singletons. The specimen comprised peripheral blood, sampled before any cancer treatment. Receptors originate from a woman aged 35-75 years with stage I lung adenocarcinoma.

Written as DNA, the CDR3 is TGTGCCAGCAGCCAAACTAGCGGGGGGGCCGGTGAGCAGTTCTTC. Translation: CASSQTSGGAGEQFF. This chain uses TRBV5-4 with TRBJ2-1, with 13 positions matching TRBD2. V was pared by 4 bases and J by 9 bases, with 7 bases of the junction left unmatched. The CDR3 runs 15 residues. CDR1 is SGHNT and CDR2 is YYREEE in the germline V gene (reference sequence).

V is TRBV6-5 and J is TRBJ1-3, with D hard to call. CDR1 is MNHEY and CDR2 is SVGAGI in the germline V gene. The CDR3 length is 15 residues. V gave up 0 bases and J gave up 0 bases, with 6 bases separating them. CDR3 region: CASSYSADSGNTIYF. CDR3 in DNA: TGTGCCAGCAGTTACTCGGCGGACTCTGGAAACACCATATATTTT.

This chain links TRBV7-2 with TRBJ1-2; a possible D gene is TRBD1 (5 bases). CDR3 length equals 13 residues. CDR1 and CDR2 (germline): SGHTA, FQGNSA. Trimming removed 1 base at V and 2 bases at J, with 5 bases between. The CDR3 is CASSLGQNYGYTF. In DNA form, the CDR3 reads TGTGCCAGCAGCTTAGGACAGAACTATGGCTACACCTTC.

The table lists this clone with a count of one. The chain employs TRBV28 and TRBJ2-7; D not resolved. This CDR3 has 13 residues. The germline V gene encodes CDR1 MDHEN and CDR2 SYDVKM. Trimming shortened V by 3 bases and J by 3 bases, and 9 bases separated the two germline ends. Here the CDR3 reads CASSLQVIYEQYF. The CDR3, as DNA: TGTGCCAGCAGTTTGCAGGTTATCTACGAGCAGTACTTC.

The CDR3 protein is CASSPRQNTEAFF. The DNA for the CDR3 is TGTGCCAGCAGTCCACGACAGAACACTGAAGCTTTCTTT. This chain links TRBV28 with TRBJ1-1, with unresolved D. The ends were cut back, 5 bases at V and 1 base at J, with 8 bases in the middle. The length of the CDR3 is 13 residues. The germline V gene encodes CDR1 MDHEN and CDR2 SYDVKM.

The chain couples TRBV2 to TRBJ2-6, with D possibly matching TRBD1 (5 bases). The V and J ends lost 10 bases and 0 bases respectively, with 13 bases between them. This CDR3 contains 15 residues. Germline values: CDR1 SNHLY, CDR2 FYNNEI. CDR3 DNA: TGTGCCACCAGCAGGGCCTCCTCTGGGGCCAACGTCCTGACTTTC. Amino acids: CATSRASSGANVLTF.

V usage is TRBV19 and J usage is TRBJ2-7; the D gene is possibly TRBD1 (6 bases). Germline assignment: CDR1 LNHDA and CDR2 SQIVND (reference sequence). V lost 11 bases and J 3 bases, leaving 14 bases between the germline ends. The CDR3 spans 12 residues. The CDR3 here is CARTGRHYEQYF. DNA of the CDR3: TGTGCCCGAACAGGGAGACACTACGAGCAGTACTTC.